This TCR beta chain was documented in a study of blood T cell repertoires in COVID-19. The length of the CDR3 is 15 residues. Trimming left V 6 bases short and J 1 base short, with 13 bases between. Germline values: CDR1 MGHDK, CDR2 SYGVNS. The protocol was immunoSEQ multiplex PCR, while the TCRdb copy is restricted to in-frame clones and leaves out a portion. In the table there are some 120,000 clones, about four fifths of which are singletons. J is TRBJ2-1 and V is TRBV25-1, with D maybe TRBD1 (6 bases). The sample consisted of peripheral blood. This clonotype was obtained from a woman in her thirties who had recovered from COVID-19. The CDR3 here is CASSAGAASYNEQFF. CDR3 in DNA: TGTGCCAGCAGCGCAGGGGCCGCGTCCTACAATGAGCAGTTCTTC.